The next 18 T cell receptor beta chains were all read from a single sample in a study of early T cells in non-severe SARS-CoV-2 infection. TCRdb re-derived calls from the 5' RACE reads in MiXCR, one entry per CDR3 protein. The table shows about 55,000 distinct CDR3 sequences, with roughly 13% occurring only once. The sequencing used whole blood, collected at baseline. Receptor source: an adult who was a healthcare worker with PCR-confirmed SARS-CoV-2 infection or an uninfected control (not recorded which).

The chain is built from TRBV20-1 and TRBJ2-5; 14 bases fit TRBD2. From germline, CDR1 is DFQATT and CDR2 SNEGSKA (reference sequence). This CDR3 spans 14 amino acids. The trim removed 5 bases at V and 3 bases at J, leaving 2 bases unmatched. The CDR3 region has the DNA TGCAGTGCTTGGGGACTAGCGGGAGAAGAGACCCAGTACTTC. It is translated as CSAWGLAGEETQYF.

V gene TRBV7-9 combines with J gene TRBJ1-2, with 11 bases fitting TRBD1. Trimming cost V 5 bases and J 5 bases; bases outside gene matches: 4. Germline V lookup: CDR1 SEHNR, CDR2 FQNEAQ (reference sequence). The CDR3 totals 14 residues. The CDR3 loop is CASSPGTGGYGYTF. The CDR3 region has the DNA TGTGCCAGCAGCCCAGGGACAGGGGGTTATGGCTACACCTTC.

The chain joins TRBV4-3 to TRBJ1-6; tentatively, D is TRBD1 (5 bases). The CDR3 sequence is 13 residues long. Germline V gives CDR1 LGHNA, CDR2 YSLEER. V shed 4 bases and J shed 13 bases, with 14 bases lying between them. The CDR3: CASSPKAGTPLHF. In DNA, the CDR3 is TGCGCCAGCAGCCCAAAGGCGGGGACTCCCCTCCACTTT.

The CDR3 DNA sequence: TGTGCCAGCAGTTTCGTGGGAGGTATCTACAATGAGCAGTTCTTC. This sequence encodes CASSFVGGIYNEQFF. The V gene is TRBV27, the J gene TRBJ2-1; perhaps TRBD2 as D (6 bases). Germline lookup yields CDR1 MNHEY and CDR2 SMNVEV (reference sequence). The CDR3 spans 15 residues. Trimming removed 3 bases from V and 3 bases from J, with 12 bases in between.

The rearrangement joins TRBV4-1 to TRBJ2-6, with a weak D call TRBD1 (5 bases). This CDR3 has 14 residues. V lost 6 bases to trimming and J lost 2 bases, with 8 bases between them. Germline assignment: CDR1 MGHRA and CDR2 YSYEKL. CDR3 region: CASSQGTGANVLTF. DNA of the CDR3: TGCGCCAGCAGTCAGGGAACTGGGGCCAACGTCCTGACTTTC.

The chain links TRBV5-1 to TRBJ2-5, with 11 bases aligning to TRBD1. The CDR3 length is 14 residues. V shed 1 base, J shed 5 bases, and the junction held 1 base outside the gene matches. Germline CDR1 is SGHRS and CDR2 is YFSETQ. The CDR3 sequence is CASSLWDRGETQYF. DNA of the CDR3: TGCGCCAGCAGCTTGTGGGACAGGGGGGAGACCCAGTACTTC.

This clonotype was found many times. The V gene is TRBV28, the J gene TRBJ2-7; 7 bases match TRBD1. The CDR3 is 13 amino acids. Unmatched junction bases numbered 10, after V lost 6 bases and J lost 8 bases. The germline CDR1 and CDR2 sequences are MDHEN and SYDVKM. This CDR3 is CASSPDRSEKQYF. DNA for the CDR3: TGTGCCAGCAGCCCGGACAGGTCTGAGAAGCAGTACTTC.

At least ten counts were recorded for this clonotype. The genes are TRBV14 and TRBJ2-2; 9 bases are a match to TRBD2. Germline lookup yields CDR1 SGHDN and CDR2 FVKESK. Losses at the gene ends were 3 bases for V and 1 base for J; bases not matched to a gene: 0. The CDR3 runs to 15 residues. This CDR3 reads CASSQTSGNTGELFF. The CDR3 DNA is TGTGCCAGCAGCCAGACTAGCGGGAACACCGGGGAGCTGTTTTTT.

This clonotype was seen a few times. The rearrangement links TRBV7-2 to TRBJ2-3; D unclear. Germline values: CDR1 SGHTA, CDR2 FQGNSA. The germline V and J ends were trimmed by 1 base and 1 base, with 9 bases remaining between them. CDR3 length equals 15 residues. As DNA, the CDR3 is TGTGCCAGCAGCTTAGATGAGACACGCACAGATACGCAGTATTTT. This sequence encodes CASSLDETRTDTQYF.

This clonotype appeared a few times. The chain couples TRBV5-1 to TRBJ1-4; D remains ambiguous. Germline loops: CDR1 SGHRS, CDR2 YFSETQ. The germline V and J ends were trimmed by 0 bases and 8 bases, with 11 bases remaining between them. The CDR3 sequence is 14 residues long. As DNA, the CDR3 is TGCGCCAGCAGCTTGGGGGGAGGCGACGAAAAACTGTTTTTT. Its protein is CASSLGGGDEKLFF.

This clonotype showed up just a few times. V usage is TRBV19 and J usage is TRBJ2-1; D gene ambiguous. This CDR3 contains 11 residues. Germline CDR1 LNHDA, CDR2 SQIVND (reference sequence). Trimming removed 4 bases from V and 9 bases from J, with 7 bases in between. The CDR3 here is CASSTPSEQFF. CDR3 DNA sequence: TGTGCCAGTAGTACCCCAAGTGAGCAGTTCTTC.

A few counts support this clonotype. The chain has TRBV20-1 and TRBJ1-5; TRBD1 might be the D (6 bases). Germline CDR1 reads DFQATT; CDR2 reads SNEGSKA (reference sequence). This CDR3 has 17 residues. Trimming cost V 0 bases and J 7 bases, with 22 bases left between them. The CDR3 DNA sequence: TGCAGTGCTAGAGATTTTCGGGGCACAGGGATCATGCAGCCCCAGCATTTT. Translated: CSARDFRGTGIMQPQHF.

This clonotype has more than one count but fewer than ten. CDR3: CASSWDRGWNTEAFF. The CDR3 bases are TGTGCCAGCAGCTGGGACAGGGGATGGAACACTGAAGCTTTCTTT. The chain carries TRBV5-4 and TRBJ1-1, with TRBD1 identical over 10 bases. This CDR3 has 15 amino acids. V gave up 3 bases and J gave up 1 base; unmatched junction bases: 3. CDR1 is SGHNT, CDR2 YYREEE, per germline (reference sequence).

DNA for the CDR3: TGTGCCAGCAGTTACACAGGACAGGGGATTGATAGCAATCAGCCCCAGCATTTT. This sequence encodes CASSYTGQGIDSNQPQHF. The V call is TRBV6-6, the J call TRBJ1-5, with 9 bases lining up with TRBD1. The CDR3 loop spans 18 amino acids. J gave up 0 bases and V 2 bases, and 8 bases lay outside the gene matches. Germline CDR1 and CDR2: MNHNY and SVGAGI (reference sequence).

This chain links TRBV7-6 with TRBJ1-3; 9 nucleotides line up with TRBD1. CDR3 length equals 17 residues. Per the germline V gene, CDR1 is SGHVS and CDR2 is FNYEAQ. With 5 bases clipped from V and 4 bases from J, the junction kept 12 bases outside the gene matches. CDR3 in DNA: TGTGCCAGCAGCACAGGGGGCCACCGTGGGAGAGGAAACACCATATATTTT. Encoded protein: CASSTGGHRGRGNTIYF.

The chain recombines TRBV11-1 with TRBJ2-3; D is ambiguous. CDR3 length: 14 amino acids. Germline CDR1 reads SGHAT; CDR2 reads FQDESV (reference sequence). V shed 3 bases and J shed 0 bases, with 7 bases lying between them. CDR3 bases: TGTGCCAGCAGCTTCGCCAGTAGCACAGATACGCAGTATTTT. Translated: CASSFASSTDTQYF.

This clonotype was seen at least ten times. V is TRBV6-7 and J is TRBJ1-2, with no clear D. TRBV6-7 qualifies as an ORF whose function is uncertain. V lost 6 bases and J 4 bases, leaving 21 bases between the germline ends. This CDR3 comprises 16 residues. CDR3 sequence reads: CASSWSREHYVYGYTF. The CDR3 coding sequence is TGTGCCAGCAGCTGGTCCCGGGAACACTACGTCTATGGCTACACCTTC.

V gene TRBV7-3 combines with J gene TRBJ2-1, with 7 bases identical to TRBD2. V shed 0 bases, J shed 2 bases, and the junction held 4 bases outside the gene matches. CDR1 and CDR2 (germline): SGHTA, FQGTGA. The CDR3 sequence is 16 residues long. In nucleotides, the CDR3 is TGTGCCAGCAGCTTAACTGGCGGGAGCGCCTACAATGAGCAGTTCTTC. Protein product: CASSLTGGSAYNEQFF.